The entry below gives a single T cell receptor beta chain sequence along with its context. The antigen is undetermined. The data were taken from a study of T-cell reconstitution after alpha-beta-depleted transplantation in children. Overall study results and limits: There were reportedly several hundred expanded graft clones from which alpha-beta T cells came about two months after transplant. Most T-cell counts and diversity one year after the transplant came from T cells that were newly produced. High day-60 TCRbeta diversity in some patients came from surviving recipient T cells and thymic progenitors.

Germline assignment: CDR1 DFQATT and CDR2 SNEGSKA (reference sequence). The V gene lost 4 bases and the J gene lost 5 bases, with 8 bases spanning the gap. The CDR3 contains 11 residues. Unique molecular identifiers were used to barcode this TCRbeta library. One entry per CDR3 protein results from TCRdb running MiXCR on the PCR reads. Here the sample spans under 50,000 distinct CDR3 sequences, around 50% being singletons. The sequence was collected from a boy under two years old with SCID, due to receive a stem cell transplant. The sample was peripheral blood, taken before TCRalphabeta/CD19-depleted stem cell transplant. The chain joins TRBV20-1 to TRBJ1-1, with TRBD1 as a possible D gene (5 bases). The CDR3 DNA reads as TGCAGTGCTATCAGGGTAACTGAAGCTTTCTTT. This gives the protein CSAIRVTEAFF.